This T cell receptor beta chain comes out of a study of cytomegalovirus exposure and HLA in healthy donors. 60 Vbeta and 13 Jbeta primers were used in PCR. Produced via immunoSEQ multiplex PCR; TCRdb's table is partial and in-frame only. Altogether over 100,000 clones are present, roughly 80% being singletons, with the ten largest covering about a fifth. In this sample, this clone turned up once. As yet, its antigen is unknown. Whole-study results and caveats: An ancestry cluster, one associated with Asian ancestry, reportedly showed fewer N-insertions than the 666-donor mean in a later analysis.

The donors (healthy individuals) were bone marrow donors. This TCR came from a young man in good health and CMV-seropositive. Sequencing was carried out using PBMCs.

The CDR3 sequence: CASSPQYEQYF. As DNA, the CDR3 is TGTGCCAGCAGCCCCCAGTACGAGCAGTACTTC. This sequence joins TRBV6-6 and TRBJ2-7; no definite D call. CDR1 is MNHNY, CDR2 SVGAGI, per germline (reference sequence). Trimming took 6 bases from V and 4 from J, leaving 7 bases between them. The CDR3 runs 11 residues.